These T cell receptor beta chains were read from a single sample in a study of T cell changes during pregnancy in multiple sclerosis. Clones were read by immunoSEQ multiplex PCR, and TCRdb kept only the in-frame ones, dropping some. The profile covers 40,000 to 50,000 clones, with roughly nine tenths appearing a single time and around 1.2% taken by the ten largest. The starting material was CD4+ T cells from peripheral blood mononuclear cells, obtained in the first trimester of pregnancy. These receptors were collected from a female donor with multiple sclerosis, enrolled in a pregnancy study. Each CDR3 is given with its conserved first and last residue. A D gene is named only where the DNA matches it firmly. Clone size is not always given. Where it is, it says once, few, many or a class for expanded clones.

.,TRBV9,TRBD2,TRBJ2-5,CASSVGAGDYQETQYF,TGTGCCAGCAGCGTAGGGGCGGGGGACTACCAAGAGACCCAGTACTTC
.,TRBV18,.,TRBJ2-5,CASSPDGGQYQETQYF,TGTGCCAGCTCACCCGACGGGGGACAGTACCAAGAGACCCAGTACTTC
.,TRBV9,.,TRBJ2-5,CASSVAGGVFQETQYF,TGTGCCAGCAGCGTAGCTGGAGGGGTCTTCCAAGAGACCCAGTACTTC
.,TRBV2,.,TRBJ1-1,CASSLREDTEAFF,TGTGCCAGCAGCCTGAGGGAGGACACTGAAGCTTTCTTT
.,TRBV11-2,TRBD2,TRBJ2-5,CASSLGVAGVEETQYF,TGTGCCAGCAGCTTGGGGGTAGCGGGAGTAGAGGAGACCCAGTACTTC
.,TRBV19,TRBD2,TRBJ2-3,CASTWTSATDTQYF,TGTGCCAGTACATGGACTAGCGCCACAGATACGCAGTATTTT
.,TRBV12-5,.,TRBJ1-5,CASGFSGANQPQHF,TGTGCTAGTGGTTTTTCAGGGGCCAATCAGCCCCAGCATTTT
.,TRBV2,.,TRBJ1-1,CASSEQEDTEAFF,TGTGCCAGCAGTGAACAGGAGGACACTGAAGCTTTCTTT
.,TRBV18,.,TRBJ1-4,CASSPSGDHEKLFF,TGTGCCAGCTCACCTAGCGGGGATCATGAAAAACTGTTTTTT
.,TRBV5-4,.,TRBJ2-6,CASSLVRAGANVLTF,TGTGCCAGCAGCTTGGTGAGGGCTGGGGCCAACGTCCTGACTTTC
once,TRBV29-1,.,TRBJ2-7,CSVGQGGEQYF,TGCAGCGTTGGACAGGGAGGCGAGCAGTACTTC
.,TRBV25-1,.,TRBJ2-3,CASMRSPTDTQYF,TGTGCCAGCATGAGATCTCCCACAGATACGCAGTATTTT
.,TRBV6-1,TRBD2,TRBJ2-1,CASRRTRISYNEQFF,TGTGCCAGCAGAAGGACTAGGATATCCTACAATGAGCAGTTCTTC
.,TRBV18,TRBD1,TRBJ2-7,CASSPMDRGEQYF,TGTGCCAGCTCACCGATGGACAGGGGCGAGCAGTACTTC
.,TRBV5-1,.,TRBJ2-7,CASSSDLQGREQYF,TGCGCCAGCAGTTCGGACCTACAGGGGAGGGAGCAGTACTTC
.,TRBV18,TRBD2,TRBJ2-4,CASSPGSSGGEYF,TGTGCCAGCTCACCAGGATCTAGCGGGGGCGAGTACTTC
.,TRBV10-1,.,TRBJ2-3,CASSEPSRDTQYF,TGCGCCAGCAGTGAGCCCTCGCGAGATACGCAGTATTTT
.,TRBV5-1,.,TRBJ1-5,CASSLAGDQPQHF,TGCGCCAGCAGCTTGGCGGGGGATCAGCCCCAGCATTTT
.,TRBV18,TRBD1,TRBJ1-1,CASSMGQITEAFF,TGTGCCAGCTCGATGGGACAGATTACTGAAGCTTTCTTT
.,TRBV5-1,TRBD2,TRBJ2-7,CASSSQLAETATPYF,TGCGCCAGCAGCTCGCAACTAGCGGAGACAGCGACTCCGTACTTC
.,TRBV27,TRBD1,TRBJ1-4,CASRSTGEMGEKLFF,TGTGCCAGCAGATCAACAGGGGAAATGGGTGAAAAACTGTTTTTT
.,TRBV5-4,.,TRBJ1-3,CASSPEPGSGNTIYF,TGTGCCAGCAGCCCCGAGCCCGGCTCTGGAAACACCATATATTTT
.,TRBV7-9,TRBD1,TRBJ1-5,CASSLGQGPRGQPQHF,TGTGCCAGCAGCTTGGGACAGGGCCCCCGGGGGCAGCCCCAGCATTTT
.,TRBV7-2,TRBD1,TRBJ2-2,CASSRTGVNTGELFF,TGTGCCAGCAGCCGGACAGGGGTGAACACCGGGGAGCTGTTTTTT
few,TRBV6-6,.,TRBJ1-1,CASRQVTMNTEAFF,TGTGCCAGCAGACAGGTAACGATGAACACTGAAGCTTTCTTT
.,TRBV4-3,.,TRBJ1-5,CASSQIVGQPQHF,TGCGCCAGCAGCCAAATCGTTGGCCAGCCCCAGCATTTT
.,TRBV5-1,.,TRBJ1-1,CASSLGRGTEAFF,TGCGCCAGCAGCTTGGGGCGAGGCACTGAAGCTTTCTTT
.,TRBV9,.,TRBJ1-5,CASSVDSLNQPQHF,TGTGCCAGCAGCGTAGACAGCCTCAATCAGCCCCAGCATTTT
.,TRBV6-1,.,TRBJ2-3,CASSAILASGTDTQYF,TGTGCCAGCAGTGCGATTCTAGCGAGTGGGACCGATACGCAGTATTTT
once,TRBV30,.,TRBJ2-1,CAGIWKRNEQFF,TGTGCCGGGATCTGGAAGCGTAATGAGCAGTTCTTC
.,TRBV7-9,TRBD1,TRBJ2-1,CASSLGGTVTNEQFF,TGTGCCAGCAGCTTAGGGGGGACAGTAACGAATGAGCAGTTCTTC
.,TRBV10-1,.,TRBJ2-7,CASSESRAGAYEQYF,TGCGCCAGCAGTGAGTCTCGGGCAGGGGCCTACGAGCAGTACTTC
.,TRBV10-1,.,TRBJ2-5,CASSSGIQETQYF,TGCGCCAGCAGTTCAGGAATCCAAGAGACCCAGTACTTC
.,TRBV5-1,.,TRBJ1-1,CASSLVAGGGTEAFF,TGCGCCAGCAGCTTGGTAGCCGGGGGAGGCACTGAAGCTTTCTTT
.,TRBV6-4,TRBD1,TRBJ1-1,CASSTPPGQGGTEAFF,TGTGCCAGCAGCACACCCCCGGGACAGGGTGGGACTGAAGCTTTCTTT